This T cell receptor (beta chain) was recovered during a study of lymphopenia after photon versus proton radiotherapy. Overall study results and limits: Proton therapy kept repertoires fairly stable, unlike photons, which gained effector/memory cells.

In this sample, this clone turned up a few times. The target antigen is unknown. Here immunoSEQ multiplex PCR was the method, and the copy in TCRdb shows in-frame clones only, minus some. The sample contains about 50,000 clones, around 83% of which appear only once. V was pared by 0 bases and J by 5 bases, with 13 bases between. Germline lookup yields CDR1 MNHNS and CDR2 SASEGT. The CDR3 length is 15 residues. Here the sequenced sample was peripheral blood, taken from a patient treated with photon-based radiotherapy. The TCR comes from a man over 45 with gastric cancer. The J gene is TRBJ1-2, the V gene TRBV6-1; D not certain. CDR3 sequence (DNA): TGTGCCAGCAGTGAAGCACCTATGGGCACATATGGCTACACCTTC. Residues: CASSEAPMGTYGYTF.